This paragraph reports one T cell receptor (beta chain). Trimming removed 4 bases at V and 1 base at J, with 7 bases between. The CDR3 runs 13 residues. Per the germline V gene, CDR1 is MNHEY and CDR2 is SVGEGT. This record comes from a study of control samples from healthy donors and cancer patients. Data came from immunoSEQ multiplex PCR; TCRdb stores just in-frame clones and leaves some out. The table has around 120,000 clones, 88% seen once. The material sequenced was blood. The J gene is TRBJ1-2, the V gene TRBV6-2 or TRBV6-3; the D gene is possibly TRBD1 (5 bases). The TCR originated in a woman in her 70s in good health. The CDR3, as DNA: TGTGCCAGCAGTTCGCAGGGTAACTATGGCTACACCTTC. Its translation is CASSSQGNYGYTF.